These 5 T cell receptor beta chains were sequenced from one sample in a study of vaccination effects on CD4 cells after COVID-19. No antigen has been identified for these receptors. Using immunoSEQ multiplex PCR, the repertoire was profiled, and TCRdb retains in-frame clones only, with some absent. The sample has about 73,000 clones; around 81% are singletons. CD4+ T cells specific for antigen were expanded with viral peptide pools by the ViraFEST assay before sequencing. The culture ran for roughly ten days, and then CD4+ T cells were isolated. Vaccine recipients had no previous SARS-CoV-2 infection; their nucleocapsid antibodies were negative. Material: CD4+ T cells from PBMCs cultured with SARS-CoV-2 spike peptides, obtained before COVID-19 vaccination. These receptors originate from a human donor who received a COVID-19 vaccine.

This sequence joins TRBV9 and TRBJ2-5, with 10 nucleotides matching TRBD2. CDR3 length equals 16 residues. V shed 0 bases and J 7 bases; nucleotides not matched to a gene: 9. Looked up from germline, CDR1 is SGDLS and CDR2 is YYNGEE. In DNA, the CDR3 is TGTGCCAGCAGCGTAGCGTCTAGCGGGGGCGGAGGGACCCAGTACTTC. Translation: CASSVASSGGGGTQYF.

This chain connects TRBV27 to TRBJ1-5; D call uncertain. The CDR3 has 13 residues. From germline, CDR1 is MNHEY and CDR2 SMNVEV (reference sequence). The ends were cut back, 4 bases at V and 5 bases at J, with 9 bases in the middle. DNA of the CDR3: TGTGCCAGCAGTTCCCGCGCCGATCAGCCCCAGCATTTT. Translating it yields CASSSRADQPQHF.

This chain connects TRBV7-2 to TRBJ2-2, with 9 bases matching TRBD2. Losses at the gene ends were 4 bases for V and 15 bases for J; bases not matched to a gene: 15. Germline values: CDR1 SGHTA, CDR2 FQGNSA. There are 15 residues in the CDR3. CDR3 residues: CASSSYGGGVFRMFF. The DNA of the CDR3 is TGTGCCAGCAGCTCCTATGGCGGGGGGGTTTTCAGGATGTTTTTT.

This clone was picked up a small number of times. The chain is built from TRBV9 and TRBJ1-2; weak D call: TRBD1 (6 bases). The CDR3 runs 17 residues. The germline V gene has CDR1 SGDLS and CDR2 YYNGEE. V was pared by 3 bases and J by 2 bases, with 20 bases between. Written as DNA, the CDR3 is TGTGCCAGCAGCGAGCCGAGGGGGACGTCGGAGAACTATGGCTACACCTTC. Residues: CASSEPRGTSENYGYTF.

In nucleotides, the CDR3 is TGTGCCAGCAGCTTAGCGGGCAGGGACCATTCACCCCTCCACTTT. Protein product: CASSLAGRDHSPLHF. The V call is TRBV7-9, the J call TRBJ1-6; the D gene is possibly TRBD1 (5 bases). The germline CDR1 and CDR2 sequences are SEHNR and FQNEAQ (reference sequence). Trimming pared 0 bases from V and 8 bases from J, leaving 11 bases between. The CDR3 loop spans 15 amino acids. Based on the CDR3 plus reference TRBV7-9 and TRBJ1-6, the full variable domain is DTGVSQNPRHKITKRGQNVTFRCDPISEHNRLYWYRQTLGQGPEFLTYFQNEAQLEKSRLLSDRFSAERPKGSFSTLEIQRTEQGDSAMYLCASSLAGRDHSPLHFGNGTRLTVT.